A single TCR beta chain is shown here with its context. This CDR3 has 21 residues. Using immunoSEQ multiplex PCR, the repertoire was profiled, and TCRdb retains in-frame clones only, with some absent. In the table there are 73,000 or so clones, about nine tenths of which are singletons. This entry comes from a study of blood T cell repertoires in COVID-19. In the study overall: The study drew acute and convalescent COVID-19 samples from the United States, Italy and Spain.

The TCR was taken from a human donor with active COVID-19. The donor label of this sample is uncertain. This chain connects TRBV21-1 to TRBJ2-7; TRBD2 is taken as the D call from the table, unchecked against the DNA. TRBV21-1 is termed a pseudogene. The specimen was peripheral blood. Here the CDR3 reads CASSQRELAGGIWQGSYEQYF. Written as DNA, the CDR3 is TGTGCCAGCAGCCAGAGGGAGCTAGCGGGAGGCATTTGGCAAGGATCCTACGAGCAGTACTTC.